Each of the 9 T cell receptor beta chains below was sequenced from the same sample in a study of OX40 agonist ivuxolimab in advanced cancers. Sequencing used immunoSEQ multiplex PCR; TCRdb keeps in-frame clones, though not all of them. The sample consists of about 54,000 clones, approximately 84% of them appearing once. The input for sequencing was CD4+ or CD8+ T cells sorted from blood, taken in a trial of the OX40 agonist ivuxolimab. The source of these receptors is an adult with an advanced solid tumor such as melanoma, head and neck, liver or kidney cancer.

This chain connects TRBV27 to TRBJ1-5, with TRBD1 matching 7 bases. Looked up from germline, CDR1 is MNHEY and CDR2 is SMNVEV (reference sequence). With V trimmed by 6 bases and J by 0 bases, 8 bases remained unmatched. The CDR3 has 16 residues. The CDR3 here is CASSTLGTASNQPQHF. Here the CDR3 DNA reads TGTGCCAGCAGCACCCTCGGGACAGCTAGCAATCAGCCCCAGCATTTT.

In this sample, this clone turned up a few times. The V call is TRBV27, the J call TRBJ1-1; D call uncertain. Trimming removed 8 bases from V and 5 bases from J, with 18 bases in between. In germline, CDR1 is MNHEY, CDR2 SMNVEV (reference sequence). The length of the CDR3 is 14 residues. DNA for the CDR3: TGTGCCAGCTTCCCCGGTGGGGAGAGGACTGAAGCTTTCTTT. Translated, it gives CASFPGGERTEAFF.

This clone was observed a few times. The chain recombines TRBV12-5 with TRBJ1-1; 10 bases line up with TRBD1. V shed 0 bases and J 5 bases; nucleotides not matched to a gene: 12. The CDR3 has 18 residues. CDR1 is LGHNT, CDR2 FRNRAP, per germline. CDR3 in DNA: TGTGCTAGTGGTTTGGTTTTACCGGGACAGGGGTTAAGTACTGAAGCTTTCTTT. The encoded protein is CASGLVLPGQGLSTEAFF.

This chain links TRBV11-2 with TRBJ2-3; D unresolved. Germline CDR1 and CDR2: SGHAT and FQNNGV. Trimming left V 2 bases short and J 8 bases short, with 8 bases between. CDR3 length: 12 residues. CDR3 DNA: TGTGCCAGCAGCTTACAAGATGGTACGCAGTATTTT. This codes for CASSLQDGTQYF. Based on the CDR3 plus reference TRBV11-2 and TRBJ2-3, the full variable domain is EAGVAQSPRYKIIEKRQSVAFWCNPISGHATLYWYQQILGQGPKLLIQFQNNGVVDDSQLPKDRFSAERLKGVDSTLKIQPAKLEDSAVYLCASSLQDGTQYFGPGTRLTVL.

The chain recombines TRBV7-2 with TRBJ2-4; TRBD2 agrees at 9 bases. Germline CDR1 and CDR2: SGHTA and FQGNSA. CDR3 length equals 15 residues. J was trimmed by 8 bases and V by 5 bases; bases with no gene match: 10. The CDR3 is CASSTYSGGGDIQYF. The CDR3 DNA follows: TGTGCCAGCAGCACCTATAGCGGGGGAGGGGACATTCAGTACTTC.

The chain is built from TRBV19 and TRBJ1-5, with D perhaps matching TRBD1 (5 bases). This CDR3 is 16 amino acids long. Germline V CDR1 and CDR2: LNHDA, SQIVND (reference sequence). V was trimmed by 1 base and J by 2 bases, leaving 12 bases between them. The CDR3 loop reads CASSIARPRGNQPQHF. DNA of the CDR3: TGTGCCAGTAGTATAGCCCGACCCAGGGGCAATCAGCCCCAGCATTTT.

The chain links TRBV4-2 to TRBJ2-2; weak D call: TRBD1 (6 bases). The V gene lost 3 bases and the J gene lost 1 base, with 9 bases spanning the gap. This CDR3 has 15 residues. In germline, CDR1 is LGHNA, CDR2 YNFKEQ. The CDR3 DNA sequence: TGTGCCAGCAGCCACAGGGGTTTGAACACCGGGGAGCTGTTTTTT. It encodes CASSHRGLNTGELFF.

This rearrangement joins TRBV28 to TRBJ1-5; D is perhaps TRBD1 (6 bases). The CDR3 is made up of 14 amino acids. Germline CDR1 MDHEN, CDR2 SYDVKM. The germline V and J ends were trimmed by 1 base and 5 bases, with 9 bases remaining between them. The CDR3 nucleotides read TGTGCCAGCAGTTTATTCCAGGGGCATCAGCCCCAGCATTTT. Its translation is CASSLFQGHQPQHF. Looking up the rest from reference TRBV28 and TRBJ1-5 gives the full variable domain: DVKVTQSSRYLVKRTGEKVFLECVQDMDHENMFWYRQDPGLGLRLIYFSYDVKMKEKGDIPEGYSVSREKKERFSLILESASTNQTSMYLCASSLFQGHQPQHFGDGTRLSIL.

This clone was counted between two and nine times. CDR3 region: CASSIKLGYGLSHNTGELFF. The CDR3 bases are TGTGCCAGTAGTATAAAGTTGGGTTATGGACTTTCCCACAACACCGGGGAGCTGTTTTTT. This chain links TRBV19 with TRBJ2-2, with D tentatively TRBD2 (5 bases). Between the trimmed V and J ends, which lost 2 bases and 2 bases, there was a span of 24 bases. The CDR3 runs to 20 residues. Germline-derived CDR1 and CDR2 are LNHDA and SQIVND (reference sequence).